This TCR beta chain was retrieved from a study of T-cell reconstitution after alpha-beta-depleted transplantation in children (dated by TCRdb to the mid-2010s). As for the study more broadly: Using TCR repertoire profiling, the study quantitatively followed how T-cell immune reconstitution unfolded in children after TCRalphabeta/CD19-depleted allogeneic hematopoietic cell transplantation. What the authors observed across the whole study: In some patients, high TCRbeta diversity at day 60 was attributed to recipient T cells and intrathymic progenitors that had survived conditioning. Hyperexpanded clone frequencies declined over subsequent months; after one year, T-cell counts and TCRbeta diversity were mostly attributed to newly produced T cells. The apparently early recovery of alphabetaT-cell counts about two months after transplant reportedly depended on only several hundred rapidly expanded clones that came from non-depleted graft cells.

Interpreted using the paper, the treatment or condition label stands for: allogeneic hematopoietic cell transplantation with graft depleted of TCRalphabeta T cells and CD19 B cells. The children who served as transplant recipients had been given grafts of TCRalphabeta/CD19-depleted allogeneic hematopoietic cells. The protocol used for the library was PCR. Data came from an Illumina HiSeq 2500. To normalize quantification of the TCRbeta repertoire, the TCR libraries were built with molecular barcoding that relied on unique molecular identifiers. TCRdb reran the public reads through fastp at Q25 and MiXCR, keeping productive beta chains. Here each entry gathers all rows of one CDR3 protein and keeps the most common genes and DNA. Counted in this sample were about 300,000 distinct CDR3 sequences; 10% of them appeared once. Of the sample, 7.5% falls within the top ten clones. This clonotype was detected ten times or more. It lacks a known antigen. One base away there is no much larger clone; base qualities are not given.

The clonotype originates from a boy younger than two with acute myeloid leukemia, due to receive a stem cell transplant. Material: PBMCs, obtained before TCRalphabeta/CD19-depleted stem cell transplant.

The CDR3 has the sequence CASTFSVYNEQFF. The DNA sequence is given as TGTGCCAGCACCTTTTCGGTTTACAATGAGCAGTTCTTC. This sequence uses TRBV7-9 and TRBJ2-1; the D gene lacks a confident call. A distance of 11 bases separates the germline ends of V and J, which lose 7 bases and 4 bases respectively. CDR1 and CDR2, looked up from the germline V gene (reference sequence), are SEHNR and FQNEAQ. Measured from the cysteine to the phenylalanine, the CDR3 is 13 residues long. Just the 39-base CDR3 DNA is kept, in frame starting at base 1.